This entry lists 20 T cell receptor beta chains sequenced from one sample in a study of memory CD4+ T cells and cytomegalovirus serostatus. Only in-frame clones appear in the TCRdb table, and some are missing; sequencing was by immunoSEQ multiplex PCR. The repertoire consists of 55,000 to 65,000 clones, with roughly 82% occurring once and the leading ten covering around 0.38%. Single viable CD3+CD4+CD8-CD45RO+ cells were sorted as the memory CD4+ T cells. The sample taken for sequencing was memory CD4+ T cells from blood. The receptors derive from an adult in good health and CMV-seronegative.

The CDR3 spells CAIRRDLSSYNEQFF. In nucleotides, the CDR3 is TGTGCCATCAGGCGGGACTTGAGCTCCTACAATGAGCAGTTCTTC. This chain joins TRBV10-3 and TRBJ2-1, with D possibly TRBD2 on 6 matching bases. The CDR3 covers 15 residues. Trimming took off 6 bases at V and 0 bases at J, with 12 bases between the two ends. Germline CDR1 ENHRY, CDR2 SYGVKD.

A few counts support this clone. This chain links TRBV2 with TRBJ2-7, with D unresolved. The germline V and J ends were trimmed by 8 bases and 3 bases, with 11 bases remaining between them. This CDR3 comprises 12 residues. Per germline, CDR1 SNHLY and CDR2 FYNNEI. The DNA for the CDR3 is TGTGCCAGCTCATACTCGTACTACGAGCAGTACTTC. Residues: CASSYSYYEQYF.

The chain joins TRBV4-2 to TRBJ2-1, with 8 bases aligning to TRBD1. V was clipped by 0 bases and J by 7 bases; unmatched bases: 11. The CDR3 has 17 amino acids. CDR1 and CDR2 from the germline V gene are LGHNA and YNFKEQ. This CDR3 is CASSQETGQGGWNEQFF. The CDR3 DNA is TGTGCCAGCAGCCAAGAAACCGGACAGGGCGGTTGGAATGAGCAGTTCTTC.

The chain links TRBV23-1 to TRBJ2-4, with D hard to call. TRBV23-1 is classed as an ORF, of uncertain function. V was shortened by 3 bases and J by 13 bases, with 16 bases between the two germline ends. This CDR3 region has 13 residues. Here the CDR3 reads CASSHPFEVGQYF. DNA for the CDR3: TGCGCCAGCAGTCACCCGTTCGAGGTTGGGCAGTACTTC.

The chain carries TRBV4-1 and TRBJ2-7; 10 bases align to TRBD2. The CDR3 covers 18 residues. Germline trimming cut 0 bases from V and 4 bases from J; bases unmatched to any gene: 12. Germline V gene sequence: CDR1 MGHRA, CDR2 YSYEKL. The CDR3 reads CASSQDFASGGLDYEQYF. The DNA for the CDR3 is TGCGCCAGCAGCCAAGATTTCGCTAGCGGGGGCCTTGATTACGAGCAGTACTTC.

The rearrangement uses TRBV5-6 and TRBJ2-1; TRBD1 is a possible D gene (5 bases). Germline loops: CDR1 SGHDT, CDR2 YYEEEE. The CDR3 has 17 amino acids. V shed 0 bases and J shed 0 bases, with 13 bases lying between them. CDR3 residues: CASSLGGPPFSYNEQFF. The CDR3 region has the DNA TGTGCCAGCAGCTTGGGGGGCCCTCCATTCTCCTACAATGAGCAGTTCTTC.

The CDR3 reads CASSLAGGAYNEQFF. The CDR3 DNA reads as TGTGCCAGCAGCTTAGCGGGGGGGGCGTACAATGAGCAGTTCTTC. V is TRBV7-2 and J is TRBJ2-1; possibly TRBD2 for D (7 bases). V was clipped by 0 bases and J by 4 bases, with 10 bases between them. CDR3 length: 15 amino acids. CDR1 SGHTA and CDR2 FQGNSA come from the germline V gene. The complete variable domain, with remaining parts taken from reference TRBV7-2 and TRBJ2-1, reads GAGVSQSPSNKVTEKGKDVELRCDPISGHTALYWYRQSLGQGLEFLIYFQGNSAPDKSGLPSDRFSAERTGGSVSTLTIQRTQQEDSAVYLCASSLAGGAYNEQFFGPGTRLTVL.

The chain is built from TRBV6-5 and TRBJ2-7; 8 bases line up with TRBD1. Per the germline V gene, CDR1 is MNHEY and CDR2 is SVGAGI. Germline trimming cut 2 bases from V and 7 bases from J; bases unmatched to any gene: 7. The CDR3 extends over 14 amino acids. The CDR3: CASSYGQGAGEQYF. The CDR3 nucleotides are TGTGCCAGCAGTTACGGGCAGGGGGCAGGGGAGCAGTACTTC.

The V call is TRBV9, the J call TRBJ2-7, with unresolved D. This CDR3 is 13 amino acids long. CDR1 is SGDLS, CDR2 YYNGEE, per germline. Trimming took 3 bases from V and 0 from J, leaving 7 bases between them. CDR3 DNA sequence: TGTGCCAGCAGCGGACCGAGCTCCTACGAGCAGTACTTC. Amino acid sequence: CASSGPSSYEQYF. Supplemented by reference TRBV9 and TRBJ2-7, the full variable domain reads DSGVTQTPKHLITATGQRVTLRCSPRSGDLSVYWYQQSLDQGLQFLIQYYNGEERAKGNILERFSAQQFPDLHSELNLSSLELGDSALYFCASSGPSSYEQYFGPGTRLTVT.

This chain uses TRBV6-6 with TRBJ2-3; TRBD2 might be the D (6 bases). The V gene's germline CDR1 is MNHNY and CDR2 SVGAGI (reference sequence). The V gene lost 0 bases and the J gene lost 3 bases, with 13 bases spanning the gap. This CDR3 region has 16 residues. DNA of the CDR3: TGTGCCAGCAGTTACTCGGGCGGGGTCATGACAGATACGCAGTATTTT. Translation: CASSYSGGVMTDTQYF.

CDR3 sequence (DNA): TGTGCCAGCAGCGTAATGCCGACGGGGGCCGGGGAAAAACTGTTTTTT. Translated, it gives CASSVMPTGAGEKLFF. V is TRBV9 and J is TRBJ1-4, with D possibly matching TRBD1 (6 bases). This CDR3 spans 16 amino acids. The V end lost 1 base, the J end lost 8 bases, and 18 bases lay between the germline ends. Germline V CDR1 and CDR2: SGDLS, YYNGEE.

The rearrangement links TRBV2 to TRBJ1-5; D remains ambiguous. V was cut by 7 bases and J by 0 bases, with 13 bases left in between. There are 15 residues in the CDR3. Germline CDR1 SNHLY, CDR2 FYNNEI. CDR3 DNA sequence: TGTGCCAGCAAGCAGATCAGAAATAGCAATCAGCCCCAGCATTTT. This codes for CASKQIRNSNQPQHF.

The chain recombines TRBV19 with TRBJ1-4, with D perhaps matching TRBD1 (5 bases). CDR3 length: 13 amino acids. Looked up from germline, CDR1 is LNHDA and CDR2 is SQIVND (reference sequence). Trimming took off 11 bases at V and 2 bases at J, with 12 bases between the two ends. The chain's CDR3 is CASRGRTNEKLFF. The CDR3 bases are TGTGCCTCAAGGGGACGGACTAATGAAAAACTGTTTTTT.

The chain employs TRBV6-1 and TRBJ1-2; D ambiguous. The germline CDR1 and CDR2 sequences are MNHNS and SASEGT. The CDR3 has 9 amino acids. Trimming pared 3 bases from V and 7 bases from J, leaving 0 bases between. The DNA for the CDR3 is TGTGCCAGCAGTGATGGCTACACCTTC. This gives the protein CASSDGYTF.

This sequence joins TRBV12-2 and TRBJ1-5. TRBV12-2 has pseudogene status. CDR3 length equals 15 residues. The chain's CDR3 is CASRFRSNSNQPQHF. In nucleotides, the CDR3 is TGTGCAAGTCGCTTCCGTTCCAATAGCAATCAGCCCCAGCATTTT.

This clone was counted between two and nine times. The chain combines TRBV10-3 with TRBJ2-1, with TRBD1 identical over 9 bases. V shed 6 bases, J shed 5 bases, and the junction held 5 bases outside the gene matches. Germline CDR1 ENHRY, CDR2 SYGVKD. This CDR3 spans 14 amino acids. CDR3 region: CAIRGTGKNNEQFF. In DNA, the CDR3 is TGTGCCATCAGGGGGACAGGGAAAAACAATGAGCAGTTCTTC.

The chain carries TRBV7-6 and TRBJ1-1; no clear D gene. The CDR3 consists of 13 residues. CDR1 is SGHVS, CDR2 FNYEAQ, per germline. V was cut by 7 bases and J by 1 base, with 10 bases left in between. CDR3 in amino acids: CASTVDANTEAFF. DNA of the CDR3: TGTGCCAGCACCGTAGACGCGAACACTGAAGCTTTCTTT.

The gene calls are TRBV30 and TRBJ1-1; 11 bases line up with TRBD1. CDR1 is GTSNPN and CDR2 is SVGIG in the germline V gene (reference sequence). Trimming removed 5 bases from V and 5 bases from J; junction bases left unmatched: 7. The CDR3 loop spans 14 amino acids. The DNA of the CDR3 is TGTGCCTGGGAGGACAGGGGGCGAGGGACTGAAGCTTTCTTT. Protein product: CAWEDRGRGTEAFF.

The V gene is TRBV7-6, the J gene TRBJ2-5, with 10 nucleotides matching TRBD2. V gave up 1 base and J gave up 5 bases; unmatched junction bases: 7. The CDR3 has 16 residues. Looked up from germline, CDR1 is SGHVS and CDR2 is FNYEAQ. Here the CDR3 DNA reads TGTGCCAGCAGCTTAGGGACTAGCGGAGGCGGTGAGACCCAGTACTTC. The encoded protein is CASSLGTSGGGETQYF.

DNA of the CDR3: TGTGCCAGCAGCTTGGCCCCGGGACAGGGGGCGGACGAGCAGTACTTC. Its translation is CASSLAPGQGADEQYF. This chain uses TRBV5-4 with TRBJ2-7; 12 nucleotides line up with TRBD1. The CDR3 extends over 16 amino acids. CDR1 and CDR2 from the germline V gene are SGHNT and YYREEE (reference sequence). V was clipped by 0 bases and J by 5 bases; unmatched bases: 6. Full variable domain (missing parts from reference TRBV5-4 and TRBJ2-7): ETGVTQSPTHLIKTRGQQVTLRCSSQSGHNTVSWYQQALGQGPQFIFQYYREEENGRGNFPPRFSGLQFPNYSSELNVNALELDDSALYLCASSLAPGQGADEQYFGPGTRLTVT.